This TCR beta chain was recovered during a study of beta chain features in type 1 diabetes. Study outcomes and limitations: All four CD4+ subsets of Type 1 diabetes patients contained TCRB CDR3s that were moderately but significantly shorter. HLA influence on TCRB rearrangement stayed unresolved here.

This CDR3 is 13 amino acids long. Trimming cost V 7 bases and J 8 bases; bases outside gene matches: 4. Germline CDR1 and CDR2: MDHEN and SYDVKM. Over 95% purity was reached by all sorted populations. TCRB transcripts that were expressed got sequenced, as all of the isolated RNA had been reverse transcribed. Sequencing was performed with immunoSEQ multiplex PCR; in TCRdb, only in-frame clones are kept and a portion is missing. The repertoire consists of roughly 310,000 clones, with around 10% occurring once and the leading ten covering about 0.014%. A word on this clone: Its antigen is unidentified.

This chain uses TRBV28 with TRBJ2-2; TRBD2 matches 10 bases. The sample comprised naive CD4+ T cells from blood. The sequence derives from a woman between 25 and 40 years old in good health. CDR3 in amino acids: CASTTSGTGELFF. The CDR3 DNA reads as TGTGCCAGCACAACTAGCGGGACAGGGGAGCTGTTTTTT.